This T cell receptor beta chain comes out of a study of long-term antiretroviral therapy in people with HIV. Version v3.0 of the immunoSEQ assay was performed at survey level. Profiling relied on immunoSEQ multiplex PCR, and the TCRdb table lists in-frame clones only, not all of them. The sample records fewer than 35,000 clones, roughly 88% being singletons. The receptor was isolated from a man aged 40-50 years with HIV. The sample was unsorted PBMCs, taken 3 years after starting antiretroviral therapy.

CDR3 protein: CASSYGEASYEQYF. The CDR3, as DNA: TGTGCCAGCAGTTACGGGGAGGCATCCTACGAGCAGTACTTC. The rearrangement links TRBV6-5 to TRBJ2-7, with a tentative D call TRBD2 (6 bases). Germline lookup yields CDR1 MNHEY and CDR2 SVGAGI. V dropped 2 bases and J dropped 1 base, with 9 bases sitting between them. The CDR3 is 14 residues long.